Listed below are T cell receptor beta chains from one sample, sequenced in a study of T cell changes during pregnancy in multiple sclerosis. The repertoire was sequenced with immunoSEQ multiplex PCR; TCRdb's copy has only in-frame clones and lacks some. The repertoire holds roughly 30,000 clones, 90% seen once, with approximately 4.5% in the top ten. Sequencing was performed on CD8+ T cells from peripheral blood mononuclear cells, taken in the second trimester of pregnancy. Receptors were obtained from a female donor with multiple sclerosis, enrolled in a pregnancy study. Each CDR3 is given with its conserved first and last residue. Each record gives: clone size, J gene, V gene, CDR3 length, D gene, CDR3 protein, CDR3 DNA. A D gene is named only where the DNA matches it firmly. Not all rows give a size; the values are once, few, many and, for expanded clones, a class.

. TRBJ2-1 TRBV27 16 TRBD2 CASSFPRSGRAGEQFF TGTGCCAGCAGTTTTCCCCGTAGCGGGAGGGCAGGGGAGCAGTTCTTC
. TRBJ2-5 TRBV27 15 TRBD2 CASSFGGEGLETQYF TGTGCCAGCAGTTTTGGTGGGGAGGGGTTAGAGACCCAGTACTTC
. TRBJ2-1 TRBV5-1 16 TRBD2 CASSWTSGGLYNEQFF TGCGCCAGCAGCTGGACTAGCGGGGGACTCTACAATGAGCAGTTCTTC
. TRBJ2-7 TRBV19 15 . CASSIPGVGLYEQYF TGTGCCAGTAGCATCCCGGGGGTAGGATTATACGAGCAGTACTTC
. TRBJ1-3 TRBV5-1 16 TRBD1 CASSRTGAFSGNTIYF TGCGCCAGCAGCCGGACAGGGGCTTTCTCTGGAAACACCATATATTTT
. TRBJ2-1 TRBV27 16 TRBD2 CASRSGTSGAYNEQFF TGTGCCAGCAGATCTGGGACTAGCGGAGCCTACAATGAGCAGTTCTTC
once TRBJ1-5 TRBV2 15 . CASSEVLRGDQPQHF TGTGCCAGCAGTGAAGTACTAAGGGGCGATCAGCCCCAGCATTTT
once TRBJ1-1 TRBV7-3 12 . CASSFGQPEAFF TGTGCCAGCAGCTTCGGACAGCCCGAAGCTTTCTTT
. TRBJ1-1 TRBV18 14 . CASSPPHMNTEAFF TGTGCCAGCTCGCCCCCACATATGAACACTGAAGCTTTCTTT
. TRBJ2-2 TRBV5-5 15 TRBD1 CASSLGQGVTGELFF TGTGCCAGCAGCTTGGGGCAGGGGGTCACCGGGGAGCTGTTTTTT
. TRBJ2-1 TRBV5-1 17 . CASSLYLGRHSYNEQFF TGCGCCAGCAGCTTGTACCTCGGGAGACACTCCTACAATGAGCAGTTCTTC
. TRBJ1-1 TRBV5-1 15 TRBD1 CASQTGTGLFPEAFF TGCGCCAGCCAGACAGGGACTGGCCTTTTCCCTGAAGCTTTCTTT
. TRBJ1-5 TRBV4-1 15 . CASSPWDNSNQPQHF TGCGCCAGCAGCCCATGGGACAATAGCAATCAGCCCCAGCATTTT
. TRBJ2-3 TRBV21-1 15 . CASSLAGVKTDTQYF TGTGCCAGCAGCCTGGCGGGAGTAAAGACAGATACGCAGTATTTT
once TRBJ2-1 TRBV6-5 15 TRBD1 CASRGNRGRGDEQFF TGTGCCAGCAGGGGAAACAGGGGTCGGGGTGATGAGCAGTTCTTC
. TRBJ2-5 TRBV5-1 14 . CASREGQLQETQYF TGCGCCAGCAGGGAGGGACAGCTTCAAGAGACCCAGTACTTC
once TRBJ2-1 TRBV6-5 16 . CASSLGLPSSYNEQFF TGTGCCAGCAGTTTGGGACTCCCGAGCTCCTACAATGAGCAGTTCTTC
. TRBJ1-1 TRBV5-1 15 TRBD1 CASSLEGALRAEAFF TGCGCCAGCAGCTTGGAGGGGGCCCTGAGGGCTGAAGCTTTCTTT
once TRBJ2-5 TRBV7-2 16 TRBD2 CASSLSGTSGDETQYF TGTGCCAGCAGCCTCTCCGGGACTAGCGGGGATGAGACCCAGTACTTC
. TRBJ2-1 TRBV6-1 17 . CASSGFWRGTSYNEQFF TGTGCCAGCAGTGGGTTTTGGCGGGGTACCTCCTACAATGAGCAGTTCTTC
once TRBJ2-2 TRBV7-3 19 TRBD2 CASSLIGLAAFANTGELFF TGTGCCAGCAGCTTAATAGGACTAGCAGCTTTCGCGAACACCGGGGAGCTGTTTTTT
. TRBJ1-5 TRBV4-1 16 . CASSHRRSDLNQPQHF TGCGCCAGCAGCCACAGGAGGTCAGACCTGAATCAGCCCCAGCATTTT
medium-sized TRBJ1-2 TRBV19 16 . CASSIVPGVRPYGYTF TGTGCCAGTAGTATAGTCCCAGGGGTTAGACCCTATGGCTACACCTTC
. TRBJ2-7 TRBV4-1 14 . CASSQATGSYEQYF TGCGCCAGCAGCCAGGCAACGGGTAGCTACGAGCAGTACTTC
. TRBJ2-1 TRBV2 15 . CASSEGLVVLYEQFF TGTGCCAGCAGTGAAGGACTGGTGGTGTTGTATGAGCAGTTCTTC
. TRBJ2-7 TRBV5-6 13 . CASSVQISYEQYF TGTGCCAGCAGCGTACAGATCTCCTACGAGCAGTACTTC
once TRBJ2-1 TRBV13 15 TRBD2 CASEQASGIGDEQFF TGTGCCAGCGAGCAGGCTAGCGGAATTGGGGATGAGCAGTTCTTC
. TRBJ2-7 TRBV19 16 TRBD2 CASTSSGRDLSGEQYF TGTGCCAGTACTTCTAGCGGGAGGGATCTTTCCGGCGAGCAGTACTTC
once TRBJ1-4 TRBV19 18 TRBD1 CASSDAGTELPTNEKLFF TGTGCCAGTAGTGACGCCGGGACAGAACTCCCAACTAATGAAAAACTGTTTTTT
. TRBJ2-1 TRBV4-1 18 TRBD2 CASSQDGGRAPIWNEQFF TGCGCCAGCAGCCAAGACGGCGGGAGGGCTCCTATTTGGAATGAGCAGTTCTTC
. TRBJ1-1 TRBV6-4 14 . CASSDLPGITEAFF TGTGCCAGCAGTGACCTCCCCGGTATCACTGAAGCTTTCTTT
. TRBJ2-7 TRBV27 15 TRBD2 CASSPLAGTEVEQYF TGTGCCAGCAGTCCCCTAGCGGGAACGGAGGTAGAGCAGTACTTC
. TRBJ2-3 TRBV4-2 17 TRBD1 CASSQDLGTGSTDTQYF TGTGCCAGCAGCCAAGACTTGGGGACAGGGAGTACAGATACGCAGTATTTT
. TRBJ2-1 TRBV10-3 14 . CAISEASDYNEQFF TGTGCCATCAGTGAGGCTAGCGACTACAATGAGCAGTTCTTC
. TRBJ1-1 TRBV5-1 14 . CASSFGGMNTEAFF TGCGCCAGCAGCTTCGGAGGGATGAACACTGAAGCTTTCTTT
. TRBJ2-2 TRBV7-4 17 TRBD2 CASSFRPAGEGTGELFF TGTGCCAGCAGCTTTAGACCAGCGGGAGAGGGGACCGGGGAGCTGTTTTTT
. TRBJ2-7 TRBV13 14 TRBD2 CASRDTSGTYEQYF TGTGCCAGCAGGGACACTAGCGGTACCTACGAGCAGTACTTC
. TRBJ2-7 TRBV30 13 TRBD1 CAWSQGASYEQYF TGTGCCTGGAGTCAGGGGGCTAGCTACGAGCAGTACTTC
. TRBJ1-4 TRBV5-1 15 TRBD1 CASSPGQGAGEKLFF TGCGCCAGCAGCCCGGGACAGGGGGCTGGAGAAAAACTGTTTTTT
. TRBJ2-5 TRBV9 17 TRBD2 CASSPLLGLAGEETQYF TGTGCCAGCAGCCCCCTCCTGGGACTAGCGGGAGAAGAGACCCAGTACTTC
medium-sized TRBJ1-5 TRBV4-1 15 TRBD1 CASSPTGVSNQPQHF TGCGCCAGCAGCCCTACAGGGGTTTCCAATCAGCCCCAGCATTTT
. TRBJ1-2 TRBV21-1 16 . CASSSRGGQRASGYTF TGTGCCAGCAGCTCCCGGGGGGGACAGAGAGCGAGTGGCTACACCTTC